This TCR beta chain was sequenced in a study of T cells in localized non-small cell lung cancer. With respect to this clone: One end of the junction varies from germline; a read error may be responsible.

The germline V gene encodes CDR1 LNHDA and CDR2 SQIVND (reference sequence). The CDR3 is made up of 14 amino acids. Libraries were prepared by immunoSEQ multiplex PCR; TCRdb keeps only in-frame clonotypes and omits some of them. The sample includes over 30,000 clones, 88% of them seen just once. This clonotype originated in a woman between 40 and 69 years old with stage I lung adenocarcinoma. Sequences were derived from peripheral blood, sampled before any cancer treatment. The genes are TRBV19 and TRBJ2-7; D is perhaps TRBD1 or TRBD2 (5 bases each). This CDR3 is CASSIVGFGDEQCF. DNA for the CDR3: TGTGCCAGTAGTATAGTTGGCTTTGGGGACGAGCAGTGCTTC.